Many counts were recorded for the clone carrying this TCR beta chain. Its cognate antigen is unknown. The time point is: sample taken at primary tumor resection. Without sorting, whole RNA was sequenced from tumor, nontumor lung or frozen PBMC. Samples were donated by 72 untreated early-stage non-small cell lung cancer patients. MiXCR, run by TCRdb on the 5' RACE reads, gives a single entry per CDR3 protein. The sample includes more than 9,000 distinct CDR3 sequences, about a sixth of them seen just once. These data belong to a study of spatial heterogeneity in lung cancer. Study information: Sequence detection consistently recorded a greater number of beta-chain than alpha-chain sequences.

General study results and limits: Ubiquitous expanded tumor TCRs were observed in blood more at resection than follow-up.

Losses at the gene ends were 7 bases for V and 3 bases for J; bases not matched to a gene: 7. This CDR3 comprises 14 residues. Germline loops: CDR1 MDHEN, CDR2 SYDVKM. The source of this sequence is a male donor with early-stage non-small cell lung cancer. The genes are TRBV28 and TRBJ2-3, with 7 bases that match TRBD2. The source material was PBMCs, sampled at surgery. Here the CDR3 DNA reads TGTGCCAGCACCACGGGACTACTGACAGATACGCAGTATTTT. This translates into CASTTGLLTDTQYF.